These 25 T cell receptor beta chains came from one sample sequenced in a study of blood T cells in healthy people across ages. The authors ran a second PCR of about 6 to 12 cycles using a sample-barcoded 5' primer and a J-beta primer mix. TCRdb re-called the 5' RACE reads through MiXCR, storing one row per CDR3 protein. This sample has 850,000 or so distinct CDR3 sequences, with under 35% found just once. The sequenced sample was blood. All receptors come from a woman older than 75 in good health.

This clonotype was observed at least ten times. The V gene is TRBV7-9, the J gene TRBJ2-1; 11 bases align to TRBD2. The V segment lost 10 bases and the J segment 2 bases; nucleotides outside the gene matches: 4. Germline V gene lookup returns CDR1 SEHNR and CDR2 FQNEAQ (reference sequence). The length of the CDR3 is 14 residues. The CDR3 here is CATKGLAAYNEQFF. As DNA, the CDR3 is TGTGCCACTAAGGGACTAGCGGCCTACAATGAGCAGTTCTTC.

In this sample, this clonotype turned up many times. The chain uses TRBV9 and TRBJ2-3; 10 positions match TRBD1. The CDR3 spans 15 residues. Germline V gene lookup returns CDR1 SGDLS and CDR2 YYNGEE. V was clipped by 2 bases and J by 4 bases; unmatched bases: 4. The CDR3 DNA sequence: TGTGCCAGCAGCGTGACAGGGGGCCTACCAGATACGCAGTATTTT. Translation gives CASSVTGGLPDTQYF.

This clonotype was seen more than once but under ten times. The chain carries TRBV29-1 and TRBJ1-1, with D possibly TRBD1 on 5 matching bases. This CDR3 spans 12 amino acids. Between the trimmed V and J ends, which lost 7 bases and 5 bases, there was a span of 14 bases. CDR1 and CDR2 from the germline V gene are SQVTM and ANQGSEA. This chain's CDR3 is CSAQGSGTEAFF. CDR3 bases: TGCAGCGCTCAGGGCTCTGGGACTGAAGCTTTCTTT.

This clonotype was observed many times. The chain carries TRBV28 and TRBJ2-1; D call uncertain. From germline, CDR1 is MDHEN and CDR2 SYDVKM. This CDR3 spans 13 amino acids. Trimming removed 3 bases at V and 6 bases at J, with 9 bases between. The CDR3 DNA sequence: TGTGCCAGCAGTTTCCCTTCGGGCAATGAGCAGTTCTTC. Protein sequence: CASSFPSGNEQFF.

For this clonotype: A read error may explain this, as a much larger clone is one base away. This chain links TRBV2 with TRBJ2-7, with D tentatively TRBD1 (5 bases). Germline V gene data show CDR1 as SNHLY and CDR2 as FYNNEI. Between the trimmed V and J ends, which lost 7 bases and 5 bases, there was a span of 12 bases. The CDR3 has 12 amino acids. CDR3 nucleotide sequence: TGTGCCAGCAAGCCAGGGCTCCACGAGCAGTACTTC. Amino acids: CASKPGLHEQYF.

The V and J genes are TRBV5-5 and TRBJ1-4, with a weak D call TRBD1 (6 bases). The germline V gene encodes CDR1 SGHKS and CDR2 YYEKEE (reference sequence). This CDR3 region has 16 residues. The V gene lost 4 bases and the J gene lost 7 bases, with 20 bases spanning the gap. CDR3 in DNA: TGTGCCAGCAGCCTCGAACTCAGCAGGGGAGGTGAAAAACTGTTTTTT. Translation gives CASSLELSRGGEKLFF.

This clonotype was observed once. J is TRBJ2-2 and V is TRBV5-1; tentatively, D is TRBD2 (7 bases). Per the germline V gene, CDR1 is SGHRS and CDR2 is YFSETQ. This CDR3 spans 15 amino acids. V was shortened by 10 bases and J by 8 bases, with 24 bases between the two germline ends. Written as DNA, the CDR3 is TGCGCCGGCACCTCTCAAACGGGGGGCAAAGGGGAGCTGTTTTTT. Translating gives CAGTSQTGGKGELFF.

The chain joins TRBV19 to TRBJ1-4; D is unresolved. Trimming cost V 5 bases and J 8 bases, with 15 bases left between them. The CDR3 covers 14 residues. Germline V gives CDR1 LNHDA, CDR2 SQIVND (reference sequence). In nucleotides, the CDR3 is TGTGCCAGTAGTCGTGTGAGGGATCAGGAAAAACTGTTTTTT. This gives the protein CASSRVRDQEKLFF.

In this sample, this clonotype turned up a few times. CDR3 DNA: TGCGCCAGCAGCCCCCTGACAGGGGGCGATGAAAAACTGTTTTTT. Encoded protein: CASSPLTGGDEKLFF. The rearrangement links TRBV5-1 to TRBJ1-4; TRBD1 agrees at 10 bases. The germline gives CDR1 SGHRS, CDR2 YFSETQ. The CDR3 sequence is 15 residues long. Germline trimming cut 4 bases from V and 6 bases from J; bases unmatched to any gene: 6.

This clonotype was counted many times. The chain combines TRBV20-1 with TRBJ2-3; maybe TRBD1 (7 bases). The CDR3 loop spans 16 amino acids. Trimming left V 2 bases short and J 5 bases short, with 20 bases between. The germline gives CDR1 DFQATT, CDR2 SNEGSKA (reference sequence). The CDR3, as DNA: TGCAGTGCTAGATCCGTTACAGGGGAGGTGGGAGATACGCAGTATTTT. This gives the protein CSARSVTGEVGDTQYF.

The rearrangement links TRBV19 to TRBJ1-2; D is possibly TRBD1 (6 bases). The germline V gene encodes CDR1 LNHDA and CDR2 SQIVND (reference sequence). This CDR3 has 14 residues. V shed 7 bases and J shed 2 bases, with 14 bases lying between them. CDR3 sequence: CASMSGTMNYGYTF. The CDR3, as DNA: TGTGCCAGTATGTCCGGGACAATGAACTATGGCTACACCTTC. The whole variable domain, remainder taken from reference TRBV19 and TRBJ1-2, is DGGITQSPKYLFRKEGQNVTLSCEQNLNHDAMYWYRQDPGQGLRLIYYSQIVNDFQKGDIAEGYSVSREKKESFPLTVTSAQKNPTAFYLCASMSGTMNYGYTFGSGTRLTVV.

This chain uses TRBV29-1 with TRBJ2-1, with 8 bases matching TRBD2. V was pared by 7 bases and J by 9 bases, with 14 bases of the junction left unmatched. The CDR3 runs 14 residues. CDR1 is SQVTM, CDR2 ANQGSEA, per germline. CDR3 in DNA: TGCAGCGGCGAAAGAATAGCGGGATATAGTGAGCAGTTCTTC. This encodes CSGERIAGYSEQFF.

The chain recombines TRBV29-1 with TRBJ2-4; weak D call: TRBD2 (6 bases). V shed 0 bases and J shed 3 bases, with 18 bases lying between them. There are 17 residues in the CDR3. Germline assignment: CDR1 SQVTM and CDR2 ANQGSEA. CDR3 bases: TGCAGCGTTGAAGATCCCAGGGAGGAAGTAGGCAAAAACATTCAGTACTTC. Translating it yields CSVEDPREEVGKNIQYF.

This sequence joins TRBV12-3 or TRBV12-4 and TRBJ2-7, with 9 bases fitting TRBD1. Trimming cost V 5 bases and J 3 bases; bases outside gene matches: 5. The length of the CDR3 is 14 residues. The CDR3 region is CASSTGGAGYEQYF. The CDR3 coding sequence is TGTGCCAGCAGTACAGGGGGCGCGGGCTACGAGCAGTACTTC.

A remark on this clonotype: A much larger clone is a single base away; this may be a read error. CDR3 loop: CASSPKLAGGRGNEQFF. The CDR3, as DNA: TGTGCCAGCAGTCCCAAGCTCGCCGGGGGGCGTGGGAATGAGCAGTTCTTC. The chain uses TRBV28 and TRBJ2-1, with a weak D call TRBD2 (7 bases). The CDR3 is 17 residues long. Germline CDR1 is MDHEN and CDR2 is SYDVKM. Trimming pared 5 bases from V and 7 bases from J, leaving 24 bases between.

In regard to this clonotype: This may stem from a read error, because a much larger clone lies one nucleotide away. J is TRBJ2-1 and V is TRBV24-1; the D gene is possibly TRBD1 (6 bases). V was trimmed by 2 bases and J by 7 bases, leaving 11 bases between them. There are 14 residues in the CDR3. The germline V gene encodes CDR1 KGHDR and CDR2 SFDVKD. The CDR3 coding sequence is TGTGCCACCAGTGATTCGAGGGGGTCGAATGAGCAGTTCTTC. Its translation: CATSDSRGSNEQFF.

The rearrangement links TRBV5-1 to TRBJ1-2, with TRBD1 matching 7 bases. The CDR3 runs to 14 residues. V lost 5 bases to trimming and J lost 0 bases; unmatched junction nucleotides: 4. Per the germline V gene, CDR1 is SGHRS and CDR2 is YFSETQ. The CDR3 region is CASRLGTANYGYTF. CDR3 nucleotides: TGCGCCAGCAGACTCGGGACAGCTAACTATGGCTACACCTTC.

Ten or more counts support this clonotype. V usage is TRBV7-2 and J usage is TRBJ2-5; 11 bases map to TRBD1. Germline V gene lookup returns CDR1 SGHTA and CDR2 FQGNSA. Trimming at V came to 1 base and at J to 7 bases, leaving 5 bases not matched to a gene. This CDR3 is 15 amino acids long. The CDR3 nucleotides read TGTGCCAGCAGCTTAGATTTGGGACAGGGGGGGACCCAGTACTTC. Its protein product is CASSLDLGQGGTQYF.

This clonotype showed up many times. The chain uses TRBV7-9 and TRBJ2-7; TRBD2 is a possible D gene (5 bases). CDR1 is SEHNR, CDR2 FQNEAQ, per germline (reference sequence). The CDR3 has 11 amino acids. V shed 3 bases and J shed 6 bases, with 6 bases lying between them. Here the CDR3 reads CASSFEGEQYF. The CDR3 nucleotides are TGTGCCAGCAGCTTCGAGGGCGAGCAGTACTTC.

This clonotype has only a few counts. The genes are TRBV29-1 and TRBJ2-1, with D perhaps being TRBD1 or TRBD2 (5 bases each). The CDR3 totals 17 residues. Looked up from germline, CDR1 is SQVTM and CDR2 is ANQGSEA. The V and J ends lost 2 bases and 7 bases respectively, with 24 bases between them. This CDR3 is CSVEPHPGTVTGNEQFF. The CDR3 coding sequence is TGCAGCGTTGAACCGCACCCAGGGACGGTCACTGGGAATGAGCAGTTCTTC.

The chain uses TRBV6-4 and TRBJ2-3, with TRBD1 as a possible D gene (6 bases). V was clipped by 0 bases and J by 5 bases, with 12 bases between them. Germline V CDR1 and CDR2: MRHNA, SNTAGT. This CDR3 contains 15 residues. In DNA, the CDR3 is TGTGCCAGCAGTGACTCAGGGCAGGGGATAGATACGCAGTATTTT. It specifies CASSDSGQGIDTQYF.

This clonotype was seen a handful of times. This chain uses TRBV4-2 with TRBJ2-7, with D possibly TRBD1 on 5 matching bases. CDR1 is LGHNA and CDR2 is YNFKEQ in the germline V gene. The CDR3 totals 15 residues. Deletions cut 0 bases from V and 2 bases from J, with 11 bases between. The CDR3: CASSQDRTGPYEQYF. In nucleotides, the CDR3 is TGTGCCAGCAGCCAAGATCGTACAGGACCCTACGAGCAGTACTTC.

To note about this clonotype: At one of its ends the junction is not consistent with the germline gene, which may arise from a read error. J is TRBJ1-4 and V is TRBV6-5, with TRBD1 matching 7 bases. CDR3 length equals 15 residues. Germline assignment: CDR1 MNHEY and CDR2 SVGAGI. CDR3 region: CASSHNRGVGERLFF. DNA for the CDR3: TGTGCTAGCAGTCATAACAGGGGCGTGGGTGAAAGACTGTTTTTT.

This clonotype was found many times. The rearrangement joins TRBV10-3 to TRBJ2-4; a possible D gene is TRBD1 (5 bases). CDR1 and CDR2 from the germline V gene are ENHRY and SYGVKD. This CDR3 contains 16 residues. The germline V and J ends were trimmed by 0 bases and 6 bases, with 15 bases remaining between them. The CDR3 loop is CAISESAGYLRNIQYF. DNA for the CDR3: TGTGCCATCAGTGAGTCGGCAGGGTACTTGAGAAACATTCAGTACTTC.

On this clonotype itself: This clone may be a read error of a much larger clone one base away. J is TRBJ1-2 and V is TRBV29-1; no clear D gene. The germline V gene has CDR1 SQVTM and CDR2 ANQGSEA. Trimming pared 5 bases from V and 6 bases from J, leaving 16 bases between. The CDR3 has 13 residues. The CDR3 spells CSVYLTARNGYTF. CDR3 nucleotides: TGCAGCGTTTACCTTACCGCTCGGAATGGCTACACCTTC.